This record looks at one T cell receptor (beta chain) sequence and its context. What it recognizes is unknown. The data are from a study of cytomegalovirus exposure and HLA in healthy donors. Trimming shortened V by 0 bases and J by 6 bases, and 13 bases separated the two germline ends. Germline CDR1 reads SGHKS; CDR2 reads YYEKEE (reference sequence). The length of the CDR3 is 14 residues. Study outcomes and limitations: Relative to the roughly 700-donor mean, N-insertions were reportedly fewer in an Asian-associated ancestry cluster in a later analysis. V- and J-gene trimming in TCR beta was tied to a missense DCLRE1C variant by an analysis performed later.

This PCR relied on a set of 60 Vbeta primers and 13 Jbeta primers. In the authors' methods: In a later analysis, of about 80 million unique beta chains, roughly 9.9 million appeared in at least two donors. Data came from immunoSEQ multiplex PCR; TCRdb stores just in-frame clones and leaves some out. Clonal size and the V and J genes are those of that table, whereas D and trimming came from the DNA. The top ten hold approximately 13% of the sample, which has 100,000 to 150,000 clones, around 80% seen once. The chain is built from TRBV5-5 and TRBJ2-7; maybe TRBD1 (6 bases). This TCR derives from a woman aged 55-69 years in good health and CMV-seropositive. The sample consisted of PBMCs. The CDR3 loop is CASSLDGGRGEQYF. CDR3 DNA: TGTGCCAGCAGCTTGGACGGAGGCAGGGGCGAGCAGTACTTC.